Following are 30 T cell receptor beta chains from one sample sequenced in a study of vaccination and CD4 T cells after COVID-19. With the Oncomine TCR Beta short-read assay, DNA from cultured CD4+ T cells was sequenced. Each CDR3 protein is one row after TCRdb ran MiXCR on the PCR reads. The table shows 7,500 to 9,000 distinct CDR3 sequences, with 39% occurring only once. Treatment indicated: approximately nine-day PBMC culture with coronavirus spike peptide pools or control peptides (ViraFEST assay). The collection of CD4+ T cells from the unexposed donor took place before the COVID-19 pandemic (2011-2018). What these receptors recognize is not known. Sequencing used CD4+ T cells from blood, cultured in vitro. Source of these receptors: a human donor in good health.

The chain has TRBV12-3 or TRBV12-4 and TRBJ2-3; TRBD2 agrees at 8 bases. The CDR3 is 18 residues long. V was clipped by 4 bases and J by 2 bases; unmatched bases: 14. The CDR3 DNA reads TGTGCCAGCAGTTGGAACGGGGGGGCCATTACCTCCACAGATACGCAGTATTTT. This codes for CASSWNGGAITSTDTQYF.

The CDR3 spells CASSPSGRGVHNEQFF. CDR3 nucleotide sequence: TGTGCCAGTAGCCCTTCGGGGCGCGGCGTGCACAATGAGCAGTTCTTC. This sequence joins TRBV19 and TRBJ2-1, with D possibly called TRBD1 or TRBD2 (5 bases each). Trimming removed 6 bases from V and 5 bases from J, with 20 bases in between. Germline V gives CDR1 LNHDA, CDR2 SQIVND (reference sequence). The CDR3 is made up of 16 amino acids. Filled out from reference TRBV19 and TRBJ2-1, the complete variable domain reads DGGITQSPKYLFRKEGQNVTLSCEQNLNHDAMYWYRQDPGQGLRLIYYSQIVNDFQKGDIAEGYSVSREKKESFPLTVTSAQKNPTAFYLCASSPSGRGVHNEQFFGPGTRLTVL.

V gene TRBV6-1 combines with J gene TRBJ1-1; D is perhaps TRBD1 (6 bases). Germline V gives CDR1 MNHNS, CDR2 SASEGT. This CDR3 spans 12 amino acids. V was clipped by 8 bases and J by 7 bases, with 14 bases between them. Here the CDR3 DNA reads TGTGCCAGCTCACGGGGGGCTGGTGAAGCTTTCTTT. Translation: CASSRGAGEAFF.

The chain links TRBV12-5 to TRBJ2-1; D call uncertain. The CDR3 has 18 amino acids. The V end was cut by 4 bases, the J end by 0 bases, with 19 bases between. CDR1 is LGHNT, CDR2 FRNRAP, per germline. For the CDR3, the DNA is TGTGCTAGTGGTTCGCCTCTAGGCAGGACCCACTCCTACAATGAGCAGTTCTTC. This translates into CASGSPLGRTHSYNEQFF.

This clonotype was seen more than once but under ten times. The V call is TRBV12-3 or TRBV12-4, the J call TRBJ2-7; 9 nucleotides agree with TRBD1. V lost 3 bases and J lost 4; bases outside the gene matches: 7. The CDR3 runs 15 residues. The DNA for the CDR3 is TGTGCCAGCAGTTTTGGTAAGGGACAGGGTTACGAGCAGTACTTC. It yields the protein CASSFGKGQGYEQYF.

The J gene is TRBJ2-7, the V gene TRBV6-1, with TRBD2 matching over 15 bases. Trimming cost V 6 bases and J 2 bases; bases outside gene matches: 5. The CDR3 is 16 amino acids. From germline, CDR1 is MNHNS and CDR2 SASEGT. Written as DNA, the CDR3 is TGTGCCAGCAGAGGACTAGCGGGAGGGCGGCCCTACGAGCAGTACTTC. It codes for CASRGLAGGRPYEQYF.

The rearrangement uses TRBV27 and TRBJ1-1; D gene ambiguous. The V gene's germline CDR1 is MNHEY and CDR2 SMNVEV (reference sequence). The CDR3 totals 18 residues. Trimming took off 6 bases at V and 0 bases at J, with 23 bases between the two ends. The CDR3 loop is CASSRAWAGRPLNTEAFF. CDR3 DNA sequence: TGTGCCAGCAGCCGAGCCTGGGCGGGGAGACCCTTGAACACTGAAGCTTTCTTT.

The J gene is TRBJ2-1, the V gene TRBV20-1; D unresolved. This CDR3 comprises 12 residues. Germline V gene data show CDR1 as DFQATT and CDR2 as SNEGSKA (reference sequence). V was cut by 6 bases and J by 4 bases, with 10 bases left in between. The CDR3 region has the DNA TGCAGTGCCAACAGAATTTACAATGAGCAGTTCTTC. Translation: CSANRIYNEQFF.

V usage is TRBV20-1 and J usage is TRBJ2-7; D perhaps matches TRBD2 (5 bases). The CDR3 covers 13 residues. The V and J ends lost 5 bases and 4 bases respectively, with 15 bases between them. Per the germline V gene, CDR1 is DFQATT and CDR2 is SNEGSKA (reference sequence). CDR3 in amino acids: CSASQLTTYEQYF. The CDR3 coding sequence is TGCAGTGCTTCCCAATTGACTACTTACGAGCAGTACTTC.

Only a few counts were recorded for this clonotype. The chain recombines TRBV15 with TRBJ1-5; possibly TRBD1 for D (6 bases). The CDR3 is made up of 15 amino acids. V was cut by 5 bases and J by 4 bases, with 15 bases left in between. In germline, CDR1 is LNHNV, CDR2 YYDKDF (reference sequence). DNA of the CDR3: TGTGCCACCAGCCCAGGGGCCTGGGGGAATCAGCCCCAGCATTTT. Its protein product is CATSPGAWGNQPQHF.

This clonotype was recorded only once. The chain carries TRBV30 and TRBJ2-1; D uncertain. Germline lookup yields CDR1 GTSNPN and CDR2 SVGIG (reference sequence). With 0 bases removed from V and 9 bases from J, the gap between germline ends came to 9 bases. This CDR3 spans 12 amino acids. In DNA form, the CDR3 reads TGTGCCTGGAGTGTCTCACTTGGTGAGCAGTTCTTC. Protein product: CAWSVSLGEQFF.

This sequence joins TRBV11-2 and TRBJ2-7; D is uncertain. CDR3 length equals 17 residues. Between the trimmed V and J ends, which lost 1 base and 3 bases, there was a span of 19 bases. Germline assignment: CDR1 SGHAT and CDR2 FQNNGV. CDR3 nucleotides: TGTGCCAGCAGCTTAGCTTCGACAAGACTCCGAGACTACGAGCAGTACTTC. This translates into CASSLASTRLRDYEQYF.

The chain combines TRBV27 with TRBJ1-2; D is possibly TRBD1 (5 bases). The CDR3 contains 15 residues. CDR1 is MNHEY, CDR2 SMNVEV, per germline (reference sequence). Between the trimmed V and J ends, which lost 5 bases and 5 bases, there was a span of 18 bases. CDR3 DNA: TGTGCCAGCAGTCCCCGGCCAGGGCTATCGTATGGCTACACCTTC. This gives the protein CASSPRPGLSYGYTF.

The chain carries TRBV27 and TRBJ1-4; TRBD1 agrees at 7 bases. The CDR3 length is 16 residues. With 4 bases clipped from V and 7 bases from J, the junction kept 12 bases outside the gene matches. Germline V lookup: CDR1 MNHEY, CDR2 SMNVEV (reference sequence). CDR3 sequence reads: CASSSKGARVGEKLFF. The CDR3 nucleotides read TGTGCCAGCAGTTCTAAGGGGGCGCGGGTAGGTGAAAAACTGTTTTTT.

The chain is built from TRBV20-1 and TRBJ2-1; unclear D gene. CDR3 length: 14 residues. Trimming left V 5 bases short and J 7 bases short, with 18 bases between. Germline CDR1 reads DFQATT; CDR2 reads SNEGSKA (reference sequence). DNA for the CDR3: TGCAGTGCTGCTCTCCCTACTCTTGGTAATGAGCAGTTCTTC. It yields the protein CSAALPTLGNEQFF.

V and J are TRBV18 and TRBJ2-5; D ambiguous. With 6 bases removed from V and 4 bases from J, the gap between germline ends came to 18 bases. Germline CDR1 and CDR2: KGHSH and LQKENI. The CDR3 length is 15 residues. The CDR3, as DNA: TGTGCCAGCTCTCCCGGTTCACCGGGCGGAGAGACCCAGTACTTC. Amino acid sequence: CASSPGSPGGETQYF.

The chain is built from TRBV6-1 and TRBJ1-3; TRBD1 might be the D (6 bases). This CDR3 comprises 15 residues. V shed 6 bases and J shed 1 base, with 13 bases lying between them. The V gene's germline CDR1 is MNHNS and CDR2 SASEGT. In DNA, the CDR3 is TGTGCCAGCAGCCCCCTCACAGGGTCTGGAAACACCATATATTTT. Encoded protein: CASSPLTGSGNTIYF.

The J gene is TRBJ2-5, the V gene TRBV28; 7 nucleotides agree with TRBD1. The germline gives CDR1 MDHEN, CDR2 SYDVKM. The CDR3 is 15 residues long. Losses at the gene ends were 8 bases for V and 2 bases for J; bases not matched to a gene: 11. As DNA, the CDR3 is TGTGCCAGCTTAGATGGGACAGCGGCTCAAGAGACCCAGTACTTC. Translating gives CASLDGTAAQETQYF.

This clonotype has only a few counts. The chain recombines TRBV7-9 with TRBJ2-1; 9 nucleotides agree with TRBD1. CDR1 and CDR2 (germline): SEHNR, FQNEAQ (reference sequence). J lost 8 bases, V lost 0 bases, and 2 bases had no gene match. CDR3 length: 14 residues. CDR3 in DNA: TGTGCCAGCAGCTTAGCGGGGACAGGGTATGAGCAGTTCTTC. The encoded protein is CASSLAGTGYEQFF.

The chain uses TRBV6-4 and TRBJ2-3; D not resolved. V dropped 6 bases and J dropped 1 base, with 8 bases sitting between them. Germline V lookup: CDR1 MRHNA, CDR2 SNTAGT. This CDR3 is 13 amino acids long. CDR3 coding DNA: TGTGCCAGCAGGGGCGTGGGCACAGATACGCAGTATTTT. Its protein product is CASRGVGTDTQYF.

V is TRBV15 and J is TRBJ2-1; TRBD2 agrees at 11 bases. Germline CDR1 is LNHNV and CDR2 is YYDKDF (reference sequence). This CDR3 has 16 residues. Losses at the gene ends were 0 bases for V and 6 bases for J; bases not matched to a gene: 4. CDR3 DNA sequence: TGTGCCACCAGCAGAGAGCTAGCGGGGGGTGTCAATGAGCAGTTCTTC. This sequence encodes CATSRELAGGVNEQFF.

This clonotype occurred a few times. The chain couples TRBV7-9 to TRBJ2-7; TRBD2 agrees at 10 bases. Germline assignment: CDR1 SEHNR and CDR2 FQNEAQ (reference sequence). J was trimmed by 3 bases and V by 2 bases; bases with no gene match: 7. CDR3 length: 16 residues. The CDR3 bases are TGTGCCAGCAGCTTATACAGGACTAGCGGACGCTACGAGCAGTACTTC. Encoded protein: CASSLYRTSGRYEQYF.

Only a few counts were recorded for this clonotype. The gene calls are TRBV20-1 and TRBJ1-5; 10 nucleotides line up with TRBD1. V trimming: 6 bases; J trimming: 2 bases; junction bases outside the gene matches: 4. Germline lookup yields CDR1 DFQATT and CDR2 SNEGSKA (reference sequence). CDR3 length: 14 residues. Here the CDR3 reads CSAWDRGGNQPQHF. DNA of the CDR3: TGCAGTGCCTGGGACAGGGGTGGCAATCAGCCCCAGCATTTT.

This clonotype was seen more than once but under ten times. This chain links TRBV7-9 with TRBJ1-1; D is ambiguous. The V gene lost 2 bases and the J gene lost 4 bases, with 17 bases spanning the gap. Per the germline V gene, CDR1 is SEHNR and CDR2 is FQNEAQ (reference sequence). The CDR3 runs to 16 residues. CDR3: CASSLTTGSWGTEAFF. The CDR3 region has the DNA TGTGCCAGCAGCTTAACGACGGGGTCCTGGGGCACTGAAGCTTTCTTT. Using reference TRBV7-9 and TRBJ1-1 for the parts outside the CDR3, the full variable domain is DTGVSQNPRHKITKRGQNVTFRCDPISEHNRLYWYRQTLGQGPEFLTYFQNEAQLEKSRLLSDRFSAERPKGSFSTLEIQRTEQGDSAMYLCASSLTTGSWGTEAFFGQGTRLTVV.

This chain uses TRBV12-3 or TRBV12-4 with TRBJ1-1, with D hard to call. The V end lost 8 bases, the J end lost 4 bases, and 14 bases lay between the germline ends. The CDR3 contains 13 residues. The chain's CDR3 is CASDFRMSTEAFF. The CDR3 nucleotides read TGTGCCAGCGACTTCCGGATGTCCACTGAAGCTTTCTTT.

This clonotype was found a few times. This sequence joins TRBV19 and TRBJ1-2; D gene ambiguous. In germline, CDR1 is LNHDA, CDR2 SQIVND (reference sequence). Deletions cut 3 bases from V and 4 bases from J, with 9 bases between. CDR3 length: 13 amino acids. CDR3 loop: CASSMRGPYGYTF. CDR3 DNA sequence: TGTGCCAGTAGTATGCGGGGTCCCTATGGCTACACCTTC. Full variable domain (outside the CDR3, taken from reference TRBV19 and TRBJ1-2): DGGITQSPKYLFRKEGQNVTLSCEQNLNHDAMYWYRQDPGQGLRLIYYSQIVNDFQKGDIAEGYSVSREKKESFPLTVTSAQKNPTAFYLCASSMRGPYGYTFGSGTRLTVV.

The chain couples TRBV14 to TRBJ2-3; D ambiguous. The CDR3 has 12 residues. Germline values: CDR1 SGHDN, CDR2 FVKESK. Trimming left V 1 base short and J 9 bases short, with 8 bases between. CDR3: CASSQAYRTQYF. CDR3 DNA: TGTGCCAGCAGCCAAGCGTATCGGACGCAGTATTTT. Combining the CDR3 with reference TRBV14 and TRBJ2-3 gives the whole variable domain EAGVTQFPSHSVIEKGQTVTLRCDPISGHDNLYWYRRVMGKEIKFLLHFVKESKQDESGMPNNRFLAERTGGTYSTLKVQPAELEDSGVYFCASSQAYRTQYFGPGTRLTVL.

V usage is TRBV7-9 and J usage is TRBJ2-1; D is undetermined. The CDR3 length is 11 residues. Trimming stripped 4 bases from V and 3 bases from J, with 1 base between. CDR1 and CDR2 (germline): SEHNR, FQNEAQ (reference sequence). CDR3 DNA sequence: TGTGCCAGCAGCTACTACAATGAGCAGTTCTTC. Translating it yields CASSYYNEQFF.

The chain combines TRBV18 with TRBJ2-1, with 9 bases matching TRBD1. There are 15 residues in the CDR3. V shed 8 bases and J 0 bases; nucleotides not matched to a gene: 5. Germline V CDR1 and CDR2: KGHSH, LQKENI. The chain's CDR3 is CASQRDRVSYNEQFF. In DNA, the CDR3 is TGTGCCAGCCAAAGGGACAGGGTCTCCTACAATGAGCAGTTCTTC.

DNA for the CDR3: TGTGCCAGCTGGGCGGGACCTTACAATGAGCAGTTCTTC. Its translation: CASWAGPYNEQFF. The V call is TRBV10-3, the J call TRBJ2-1; maybe TRBD2 (6 bases). The germline CDR1 and CDR2 sequences are ENHRY and SYGVKD. V lost 10 bases to trimming and J lost 4 bases, with 14 bases between them. The CDR3 has 13 amino acids.